The 16 T cell receptor beta chains below come from one sample, sequenced in a study of blood T cell repertoires in COVID-19. The protocol was immunoSEQ multiplex PCR, while the TCRdb copy is restricted to in-frame clones and leaves out a portion. Of around 160,000 clones listed, about four fifths are singletons. Sequencing used PBMCs or T cells enriched from blood (not recorded which). These receptors were obtained from a woman in her forties or fifties who had been exposed to COVID-19.

The chain has TRBV6-1 and TRBJ2-1, with 10 bases matching TRBD1. The germline V gene encodes CDR1 MNHNS and CDR2 SASEGT. V shed 3 bases, J shed 12 bases, and the junction held 8 bases outside the gene matches. The CDR3 loop spans 14 amino acids. This chain's CDR3 is CASSEVDRGRGQFF. The DNA for the CDR3 is TGTGCCAGCAGTGAGGTAGACAGGGGGCGGGGGCAGTTCTTC.

This clone came up once. V is TRBV19 and J is TRBJ2-3; 8 positions agree with TRBD2. Germline V gene sequence: CDR1 LNHDA, CDR2 SQIVND (reference sequence). The junction had 7 bases not matched to a gene; V was cut back by 3 bases and J by 2 bases. The CDR3 has 16 residues. In DNA, the CDR3 is TGTGCCAGTAGTATGTCTAGCGGGCGAAACACAGATACGCAGTATTTT. It is translated as CASSMSSGRNTDTQYF.

The CDR3 protein is CASRFRDRDLNEQFF. CDR3 nucleotides: TGCGCCAGCAGATTCCGGGACAGGGATCTCAATGAGCAGTTCTTC. The chain employs TRBV4-1 and TRBJ2-1; the match to TRBD1 covers 9 bases. The CDR3 length is 15 residues. Germline loops: CDR1 MGHRA, CDR2 YSYEKL. The trim removed 6 bases at V and 6 bases at J, leaving 9 bases unmatched.

In DNA, the CDR3 is TGTGCCAGCAGCGACAGTGGGGCTTTCTCTGGAAACACCATATATTTT. Its protein product is CASSDSGAFSGNTIYF. The chain uses TRBV9 and TRBJ1-3; possibly TRBD1 for D (5 bases). The germline gives CDR1 SGDLS, CDR2 YYNGEE. CDR3 size: 16 residues. V gave up 3 bases and J gave up 0 bases, with 13 bases separating them.

This clone was seen a few times. The chain couples TRBV5-1 to TRBJ2-3; tentative D call: TRBD2 (6 bases). Trimming pared 5 bases from V and 4 bases from J, leaving 20 bases between. Germline loops: CDR1 SGHRS, CDR2 YFSETQ. The CDR3 spans 16 residues. CDR3 loop: CASRKLAGAVSDTQYF. CDR3 nucleotides: TGCGCCAGCAGAAAACTAGCTGGGGCCGTCTCAGATACGCAGTATTTT.

This rearrangement joins TRBV29-1 to TRBJ1-5; TRBD1 is a possible D gene (5 bases). This CDR3 is built from 14 residues. The germline V and J ends were trimmed by 1 base and 2 bases, with 9 bases remaining between them. CDR1 is SQVTM and CDR2 is ANQGSEA in the germline V gene. The CDR3 sequence: CSVEGQRRNQPQHF. CDR3 DNA sequence: TGCAGCGTTGAAGGACAGCGTCGCAATCAGCCCCAGCATTTT.

V and J are TRBV11-2 and TRBJ1-2; the match to TRBD1 covers 9 bases. Per germline, CDR1 SGHAT and CDR2 FQNNGV. V lost 0 bases to trimming and J lost 4 bases; unmatched junction nucleotides: 9. The CDR3 contains 17 residues. CDR3 in DNA: TGTGCCAGCAGCTTAGATACTGAAAGGACAGGGGTCTATGGCTACACCTTC. It specifies CASSLDTERTGVYGYTF. Full variable domain (rest looked up from reference TRBV11-2 and TRBJ1-2): EAGVAQSPRYKIIEKRQSVAFWCNPISGHATLYWYQQILGQGPKLLIQFQNNGVVDDSQLPKDRFSAERLKGVDSTLKIQPAKLEDSAVYLCASSLDTERTGVYGYTFGSGTRLTVV.

This CDR3 is CASSSRINNSPLHF. The CDR3 coding sequence is TGTGCCAGTAGTTCCCGTATTAATAATTCACCCCTCCACTTT. This sequence joins TRBV19 and TRBJ1-6; D not resolved. The germline V gene has CDR1 LNHDA and CDR2 SQIVND (reference sequence). The V end was cut by 5 bases, the J end by 5 bases, with 10 bases between. CDR3 length: 14 amino acids.

V and J are TRBV14 and TRBJ2-5, with 14 nucleotides matching TRBD2. Unmatched junction bases numbered 9, after V lost 4 bases and J lost 5 bases. The CDR3 consists of 17 residues. Germline CDR1 SGHDN, CDR2 FVKESK. The CDR3 is CASSRTGTSGGWETQYF. CDR3 coding DNA: TGTGCCAGCAGCCGAACCGGGACTAGCGGGGGCTGGGAGACCCAGTACTTC. The entire variable domain, with the rest obtained from reference TRBV14 and TRBJ2-5, is as follows: EAGVTQFPSHSVIEKGQTVTLRCDPISGHDNLYWYRRVMGKEIKFLLHFVKESKQDESGMPNNRFLAERTGGTYSTLKVQPAELEDSGVYFCASSRTGTSGGWETQYFGPGTRLLVL.

The chain carries TRBV20-1 and TRBJ2-3; 7 bases fit TRBD2. J gave up 6 bases and V 3 bases, and 12 bases lay outside the gene matches. This CDR3 spans 15 amino acids. Per germline, CDR1 DFQATT and CDR2 SNEGSKA (reference sequence). CDR3 DNA: TGCAGTGCTAGTTGGCCTAGCGGACTCCTGGATACGCAGTATTTT. Protein: CSASWPSGLLDTQYF.

V and J are TRBV6-6 and TRBJ2-7; 9 bases agree with TRBD1. With V trimmed by 10 bases and J by 7 bases, 11 bases remained unmatched. The CDR3 length is 13 residues. Germline V gene data show CDR1 as MNHNY and CDR2 as SVGAGI (reference sequence). This chain's CDR3 is CATSGTGSGEQYF. The CDR3 DNA reads as TGTGCCACTTCCGGGACAGGGTCGGGTGAGCAGTACTTC.

The chain recombines TRBV27 with TRBJ2-3; 8 nucleotides line up with TRBD1. Germline CDR1 MNHEY, CDR2 SMNVEV (reference sequence). CDR3 size: 13 residues. J was trimmed by 11 bases and V by 6 bases; bases with no gene match: 10. The CDR3 here is CASRVWGQDGQYF. The CDR3 nucleotides are TGTGCCAGCAGGGTTTGGGGACAGGATGGGCAGTATTTT.

This chain links TRBV24-1 with TRBJ1-3; the match to TRBD1 covers 11 bases. J was trimmed by 0 bases and V by 2 bases; bases with no gene match: 2. There are 17 residues in the CDR3. Germline V CDR1 and CDR2: KGHDR, SFDVKD. CDR3 residues: CATSDSGTGGSGNTIYF. CDR3 in DNA: TGTGCCACCAGTGATTCCGGGACAGGGGGCTCTGGAAACACCATATATTTT.

The chain recombines TRBV2 with TRBJ1-1, with D unclear. V was clipped by 11 bases and J by 3 bases, with 16 bases between them. Germline CDR1 and CDR2: SNHLY and FYNNEI. The CDR3 consists of 13 residues. This chain's CDR3 is CAQQRWEDTEAFF. CDR3 DNA: TGTGCCCAGCAACGGTGGGAGGACACTGAAGCTTTCTTT.

The sample holds many counts of this clone. The rearrangement links TRBV10-3 to TRBJ2-7; 7 positions agree with TRBD2. The CDR3 contains 14 residues. Unmatched junction bases numbered 7, after V lost 6 bases and J lost 2 bases. CDR1 is ENHRY and CDR2 is SYGVKD in the germline V gene. CDR3 coding DNA: TGTGCCATCAGGGGTGCGGGAGACGCCTACGAGCAGTACTTC. Translation gives CAIRGAGDAYEQYF.

This chain connects TRBV18 to TRBJ1-1; 9 bases fit TRBD1. The CDR3 length is 16 residues. V lost 3 bases and J lost 0; bases outside the gene matches: 5. Germline CDR1 KGHSH, CDR2 LQKENI. CDR3 region: CASSPYRGPLNTEAFF. CDR3 nucleotides: TGTGCCAGCTCACCCTACAGGGGGCCATTGAACACTGAAGCTTTCTTT.